These 28 T cell receptor beta chains came from one sample sequenced in a study of T cells after yellow fever vaccination. TCRdb ran MiXCR on the 5' RACE reads and lists one entry per CDR3 protein. The data show approximately 330,000 distinct CDR3 sequences, approximately 4% seen once. Sequenced here: PBMCs, sampled 5 days after the yellow fever booster vaccination. The receptors were sampled from a young man who received the YFV17D yellow fever vaccine.

This clonotype was detected only a few times. J is TRBJ2-3 and V is TRBV3-1; 14 bases align to TRBD2. The CDR3 has 16 amino acids. The V gene's germline CDR1 is LGHDT and CDR2 YNNKEL (reference sequence). After removal of 1 base from V and 7 bases from J, the junction contained 4 bases not matched to a gene. CDR3 sequence (DNA): TGTGCCAGCAGCCAAGGACTAGCGGGGGGGCAAAATACGCAGTATTTT. Translated: CASSQGLAGGQNTQYF.

This sequence joins TRBV18 and TRBJ1-1, with D possibly being TRBD1 (6 bases). This CDR3 is 13 amino acids long. The germline CDR1 and CDR2 sequences are KGHSH and LQKENI. Trimming shortened V by 6 bases and J by 6 bases, and 14 bases separated the two germline ends. Here the CDR3 DNA reads TGTGCCAGCTCCTCAGGGGCGGAAGCTGAAGCTTTCTTT. This sequence encodes CASSSGAEAEAFF.

The V call is TRBV25-1, the J call TRBJ1-2; D not resolved. The CDR3 is made up of 13 amino acids. Between the trimmed V and J ends, which lost 7 bases and 8 bases, there was a span of 17 bases. In germline, CDR1 is MGHDK, CDR2 SYGVNS. In nucleotides, the CDR3 is TGTGCCAGCACCCTCGCTGGGGATTACGGCTACACCTTC. Encoded protein: CASTLAGDYGYTF.

Many counts were recorded for this clonotype. The rearrangement joins TRBV5-1 to TRBJ2-1, with 9 bases matching TRBD2. Germline V lookup: CDR1 SGHRS, CDR2 YFSETQ. The CDR3 loop spans 17 amino acids. J lost 8 bases, V lost 5 bases, and 17 bases had no gene match. CDR3 nucleotides: TGCGCCAGCAGTCGGGCGGGTAGCGGGGGTATATTAGATGAGCAGTTCTTC. Its translation: CASSRAGSGGILDEQFF.

This clonotype was observed a handful of times. This chain connects TRBV28 to TRBJ2-7; D is possibly TRBD1 (5 bases). CDR3 length: 16 amino acids. CDR1 and CDR2 (germline): MDHEN, SYDVKM. V lost 6 bases, J lost 4 bases, and 22 bases lay in between. This chain's CDR3 is CASSPELLDSPYEQYV. As DNA, the CDR3 is TGTGCCAGCAGCCCAGAACTCCTAGACAGTCCTTACGAGCAGTACGTC.

The gene calls are TRBV5-6 and TRBJ1-4, with D possibly TRBD1 on 5 matching bases. V lost 2 bases and J lost 8, with 7 bases in between. Germline CDR1 is SGHDT and CDR2 is YYEEEE. CDR3 length equals 12 residues. The CDR3 loop reads CASSFEGEKLFF. The CDR3 region has the DNA TGTGCCAGCAGCTTTGAGGGGGAAAAACTGTTTTTT.

The CDR3 DNA is TGTGCCAGCAGCTTAGCGACTGAAGCTTTCTTT. Protein product: CASSLATEAFF. The chain is built from TRBV7-9 and TRBJ1-1; D call uncertain. The germline V and J ends were trimmed by 0 bases and 5 bases, with 1 base remaining between them. The CDR3 spans 11 residues. The germline CDR1 and CDR2 sequences are SEHNR and FQNEAQ (reference sequence).

This clonotype was seen ten or more times. This chain links TRBV5-1 with TRBJ2-5, with D possibly TRBD2 on 6 matching bases. The ends were cut back, 0 bases at V and 0 bases at J, with 15 bases in the middle. This CDR3 has 17 amino acids. The germline V gene has CDR1 SGHRS and CDR2 YFSETQ. Written as DNA, the CDR3 is TGCGCCAGCAGCTTGGCCCTGAGTAGCGGAGACCAAGAGACCCAGTACTTC. The encoded protein is CASSLALSSGDQETQYF. The variable domain in full, with the rest retrieved from reference TRBV5-1 and TRBJ2-5, is KAGVTQTPRYLIKTRGQQVTLSCSPISGHRSVSWYQQTPGQGLQFLFEYFSETQRNKGNFPGRFSGRQFSNSRSEMNVSTLELGDSALYLCASSLALSSGDQETQYFGPGTRLLVL.

This clonotype was counted ten times or more. The rearrangement uses TRBV24-1 and TRBJ1-1; no clear D. V lost 1 base and J lost 11, with 10 bases in between. The CDR3 sequence is 12 residues long. The V gene's germline CDR1 is KGHDR and CDR2 SFDVKD. This CDR3 reads CATSDLTGEAFF. In DNA, the CDR3 is TGTGCCACCAGTGATTTAACCGGTGAGGCTTTCTTT.

This clonotype turned up a few times. This sequence joins TRBV2 and TRBJ2-1; possibly TRBD1 for D (6 bases). V was clipped by 6 bases and J by 8 bases, with 11 bases between them. Germline-derived CDR1 and CDR2 are SNHLY and FYNNEI. The CDR3 loop spans 12 amino acids. The CDR3 spells CASSTQGYEQFF. Here the CDR3 DNA reads TGTGCCAGCAGCACACAGGGCTATGAGCAGTTCTTC.

The chain has TRBV4-3 and TRBJ1-2; D unresolved. The CDR3 totals 14 residues. The germline CDR1 and CDR2 sequences are LGHNA and YSLEER. The ends were cut back, 1 base at V and 2 bases at J, with 8 bases in the middle. CDR3 in DNA: TGCGCCAGCAGCCAAGGTGGAAGGAACTATGGCTACACCTTC. Protein sequence: CASSQGGRNYGYTF.

J is TRBJ1-3 and V is TRBV20-1; maybe TRBD1 (5 bases). CDR1 DFQATT and CDR2 SNEGSKA come from the germline V gene (reference sequence). The CDR3 has 14 amino acids. The V end was cut by 6 bases, the J end by 0 bases, with 12 bases between. CDR3 nucleotides: TGCAGTGCCGAGCACGGGGCCTCTGGAAACACCATATATTTT. This translates into CSAEHGASGNTIYF.

The CDR3 protein is CASSLEYTDTQYF. The DNA of the CDR3 is TGTGCCAGCAGCTTAGAATACACAGATACGCAGTATTTT. V is TRBV7-2 and J is TRBJ2-3, with unresolved D. Trimming removed 1 base at V and 2 bases at J, with 4 bases between. The CDR3 runs to 13 residues. The germline V gene encodes CDR1 SGHTA and CDR2 FQGNSA.

This clonotype was picked up a small number of times. CDR3 in DNA: TGCAGTGCTAGAGTGGGGGGATCTGGGGCCAACGTCCTGACTTTC. Translated: CSARVGGSGANVLTF. The chain combines TRBV20-1 with TRBJ2-6; the D gene is possibly TRBD2 (6 bases). V shed 1 base and J shed 1 base, with 8 bases lying between them. Looked up from germline, CDR1 is DFQATT and CDR2 is SNEGSKA (reference sequence). The CDR3 sequence is 15 residues long.

A few counts support this clonotype. CDR3 amino acids: CASSAHRGGTGELFF. CDR3 in DNA: TGTGCCAGCAGCGCCCACAGGGGCGGCACCGGGGAGCTGTTTTTT. The chain recombines TRBV7-2 with TRBJ2-2, with 7 bases lining up with TRBD1. The CDR3 covers 15 residues. Per the germline V gene, CDR1 is SGHTA and CDR2 is FQGNSA. With V trimmed by 5 bases and J by 4 bases, 7 bases remained unmatched. The variable domain in full, completed from reference TRBV7-2 and TRBJ2-2, reads GAGVSQSPSNKVTEKGKDVELRCDPISGHTALYWYRQSLGQGLEFLIYFQGNSAPDKSGLPSDRFSAERTGGSVSTLTIQRTQQEDSAVYLCASSAHRGGTGELFFGEGSRLTVL.

This clonotype was picked up a small number of times. The rearrangement links TRBV7-9 to TRBJ1-3, with unresolved D. V was pared by 3 bases and J by 1 base, with 7 bases between. The CDR3 loop spans 14 amino acids. From germline, CDR1 is SEHNR and CDR2 FQNEAQ (reference sequence). For the CDR3, the DNA is TGTGCCAGCAGCTTTGGGCCATCTGGAAACACCATATATTTT. Amino acids: CASSFGPSGNTIYF.

This clonotype was observed a handful of times. The chain employs TRBV3-1 and TRBJ1-2; D is unclear. The CDR3 consists of 13 residues. Germline values: CDR1 LGHDT, CDR2 YNNKEL (reference sequence). Trimming removed 1 base at V and 4 bases at J, with 7 bases between. CDR3 loop: CASSQGARYGYTF. CDR3 sequence (DNA): TGTGCCAGCAGCCAAGGTGCCCGCTATGGCTACACCTTC. Full variable domain (rest looked up from reference TRBV3-1 and TRBJ1-2): DTAVSQTPKYLVTQMGNDKSIKCEQNLGHDTMYWYKQDSKKFLKIMFSYNNKELIINETVPNRFSPKSPDKAHLNLHINSLELGDSAVYFCASSQGARYGYTFGSGTRLTVV.

The chain has TRBV12-3 or TRBV12-4 and TRBJ1-5; 7 bases are shared with TRBD1. CDR3 length equals 16 residues. J lost 1 base, V lost 5 bases, and 8 bases had no gene match. In DNA, the CDR3 is TGTGCCAGCAGTCCCCAGGGGGACGGGAGCAATCAGCCCCAGCATTTT. Protein sequence: CASSPQGDGSNQPQHF.

The V gene is TRBV7-3, the J gene TRBJ2-5; 12 bases line up with TRBD2. Germline V gene sequence: CDR1 SGHTA, CDR2 FQGTGA. The CDR3 sequence is 16 residues long. With 6 bases clipped from V and 5 bases from J, the junction kept 10 bases outside the gene matches. The CDR3 reads CASSPGLAGLGETQYF. The DNA of the CDR3 is TGTGCCAGCAGTCCCGGACTAGCGGGGCTCGGGGAGACCCAGTACTTC. Full variable domain (missing parts from reference TRBV7-3 and TRBJ2-5): GAGVSQTPSNKVTEKGKYVELRCDPISGHTALYWYRQSLGQGPEFLIYFQGTGAADDSGLPNDRFFAVRPEGSVSTLKIQRTERGDSAVYLCASSPGLAGLGETQYFGPGTRLLVL.

This clonotype was detected ten times or more. The chain combines TRBV7-9 with TRBJ2-5; 7 bases fit TRBD1. J lost 4 bases, V lost 8 bases, and 7 bases had no gene match. Germline values: CDR1 SEHNR, CDR2 FQNEAQ (reference sequence). This CDR3 comprises 13 residues. The CDR3 bases are TGTGCCAGCTTACAGGGGCCGCTAGAGACCCAGTACTTC. Protein product: CASLQGPLETQYF.

There are many counts of this clonotype. The rearrangement links TRBV5-1 to TRBJ1-5, with D uncertain. This CDR3 has 16 amino acids. V gave up 4 bases and J gave up 0 bases, with 14 bases separating them. CDR1 and CDR2 from the germline V gene are SGHRS and YFSETQ. In DNA form, the CDR3 reads TGCGCCAGCAGCGACGGGGAAGGAGATAGCAATCAGCCCCAGCATTTT. This encodes CASSDGEGDSNQPQHF.

This clonotype came up a few times. V and J are TRBV6-1 and TRBJ2-7; possible D gene TRBD1, 6 bases. Germline V gene sequence: CDR1 MNHNS, CDR2 SASEGT. The CDR3 has 14 amino acids. V lost 8 bases and J lost 3, with 17 bases in between. CDR3 DNA sequence: TGTGCCAGCTCTAACCCAGGACAGAGCTACGAGCAGTACGTC. Protein: CASSNPGQSYEQYV.

This clonotype has more than one count but fewer than ten. The V call is TRBV7-2, the J call TRBJ1-5; D is unclear. Trimming cost V 5 bases and J 5 bases, with 16 bases left between them. Germline CDR1 reads SGHTA; CDR2 reads FQGNSA. The CDR3 sequence is 15 residues long. In nucleotides, the CDR3 is TGTGCCAGCAGCCCGGGAGGGTCCAATTATCAGCCCCAGCATTTT. Translation: CASSPGGSNYQPQHF.

The chain uses TRBV4-1 and TRBJ1-4; 9 positions agree with TRBD1. J gave up 5 bases and V 4 bases, and 5 bases lay outside the gene matches. There are 15 residues in the CDR3. The germline V gene encodes CDR1 MGHRA and CDR2 YSYEKL. Here the CDR3 reads CASSPGQGQNEKLFF. CDR3 bases: TGCGCCAGCAGCCCCGGACAGGGGCAAAATGAAAAACTGTTTTTT.

A few counts support this clonotype. The rearrangement joins TRBV20-1 to TRBJ1-5; TRBD1 might be the D (5 bases). The length of the CDR3 is 12 residues. Germline assignment: CDR1 DFQATT and CDR2 SNEGSKA (reference sequence). The DNA of the CDR3 is TGCAGCCACCCTCTAGGGGAGCAGCCCCAGCATTTT. Amino acid sequence: CSHPLGEQPQHF.

This clonotype was seen at least ten times. For the CDR3, the DNA is TGTGCCAGCAGCGTTTACACCGGGGAGCTGTTTTTT. This sequence encodes CASSVYTGELFF. This chain links TRBV5-5 with TRBJ2-2; D unresolved. Between the trimmed V and J ends, which lost 4 bases and 3 bases, there was a span of 4 bases. The germline CDR1 and CDR2 sequences are SGHKS and YYEKEE (reference sequence). The CDR3 spans 12 residues.

The gene calls are TRBV21-1 and TRBJ2-5; the D segment call TRBD1 is taken from the table without a DNA check. TRBV21-1 counts as a pseudogene. The CDR3 consists of 17 residues. CDR3 protein: CASIEPWKQVNQETQYF. CDR3 DNA: TGTGCCAGCATCGAACCTTGGAAACAGGTAAACCAAGAGACCCAGTACTTC.

This clonotype was picked up many times. V gene TRBV27 combines with J gene TRBJ2-1, with D possibly matching TRBD1 (6 bases). This CDR3 spans 15 amino acids. Trimming took 2 bases from V and 2 from J, leaving 10 bases between them. Germline CDR1 MNHEY, CDR2 SMNVEV (reference sequence). CDR3 sequence reads: CASSLRQGTYNEQFF. The CDR3 nucleotides read TGTGCCAGCAGTTTACGGCAGGGGACCTACAATGAGCAGTTCTTC.